One TCR beta chain is described in this entry. Germline V gene sequence: CDR1 MNHEY, CDR2 SMNVEV (reference sequence). V was shortened by 3 bases and J by 3 bases, with 12 bases between the two germline ends. The CDR3 length is 15 residues. This entry is derived from a study of CD8+CD57+ T cells in acquired aplastic anemia. Selection for sequencing was limited to patients who had shown CD8+CD57+ cell expansion by flow cytometry. Diagnosis of severe acquired aplastic anemia applied to all patients. Patient blood was sampled before any therapy had been received. It was genomic DNA that served as the template for profiling TCR beta VDJ and CDR3. TCRdb ran MiXCR on the reads and lists one entry per CDR3 protein. Found here are around 430,000 distinct CDR3 sequences, around 30% of them singletons; the top ten hold under 0.95%.

Specimen: sorted CD4+, CD8+, or CD8+CD57+ T cells (not recorded which) from PBMCs. The sequence came from a human donor with aplastic anemia. J is TRBJ1-3 and V is TRBV27; D not resolved. The CDR3 DNA sequence: TGTGCCAGCAGTTTTGCCGCGGACGGTGGAAACACCATATATTTT. Encoded protein: CASSFAADGGNTIYF.